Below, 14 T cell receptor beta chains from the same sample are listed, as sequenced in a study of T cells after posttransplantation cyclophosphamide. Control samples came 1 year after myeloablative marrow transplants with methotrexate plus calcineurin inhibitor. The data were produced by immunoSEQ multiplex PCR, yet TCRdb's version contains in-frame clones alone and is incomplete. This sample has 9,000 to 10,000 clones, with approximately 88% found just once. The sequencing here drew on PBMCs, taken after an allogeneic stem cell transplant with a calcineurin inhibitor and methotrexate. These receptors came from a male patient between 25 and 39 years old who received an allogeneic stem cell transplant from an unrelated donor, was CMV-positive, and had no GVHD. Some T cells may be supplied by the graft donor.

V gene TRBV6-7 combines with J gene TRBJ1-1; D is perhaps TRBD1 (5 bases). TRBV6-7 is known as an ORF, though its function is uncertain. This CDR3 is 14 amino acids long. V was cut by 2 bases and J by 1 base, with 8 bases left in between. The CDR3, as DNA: TGTGCCAGCAGTTACGACAGAAAGAACACTGAAGCTTTCTTT. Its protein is CASSYDRKNTEAFF.

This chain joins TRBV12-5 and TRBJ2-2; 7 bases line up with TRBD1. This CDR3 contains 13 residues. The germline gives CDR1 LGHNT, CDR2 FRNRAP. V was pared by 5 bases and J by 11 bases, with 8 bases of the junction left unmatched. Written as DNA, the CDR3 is TGTGCTAGTGGTGCACAGGGGTTCGGAGAGCTGTTTTTT. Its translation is CASGAQGFGELFF.

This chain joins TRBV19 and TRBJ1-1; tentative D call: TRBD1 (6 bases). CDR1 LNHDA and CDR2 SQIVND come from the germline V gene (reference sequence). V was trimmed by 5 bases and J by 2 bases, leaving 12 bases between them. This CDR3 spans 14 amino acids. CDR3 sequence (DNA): TGTGCCAGTAGTGTGAGGGACACCAACACTGAAGCTTTCTTT. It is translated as CASSVRDTNTEAFF.

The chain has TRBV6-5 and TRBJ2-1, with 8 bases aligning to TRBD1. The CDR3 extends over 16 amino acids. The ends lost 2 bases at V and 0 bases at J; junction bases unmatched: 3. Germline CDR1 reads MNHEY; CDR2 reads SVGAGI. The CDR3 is CASSYGDRHSYNEQFF. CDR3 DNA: TGTGCCAGCAGTTACGGGGACAGGCACTCCTACAATGAGCAGTTCTTC.

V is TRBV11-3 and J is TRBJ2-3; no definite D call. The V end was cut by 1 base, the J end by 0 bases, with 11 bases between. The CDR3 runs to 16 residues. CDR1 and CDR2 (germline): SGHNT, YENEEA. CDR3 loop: CASSLGGSQSTDTQYF. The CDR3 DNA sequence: TGTGCCAGCAGCTTAGGAGGTAGCCAGAGCACAGATACGCAGTATTTT. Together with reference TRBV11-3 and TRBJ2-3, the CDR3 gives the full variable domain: EAGVVQSPRYKIIEKKQPVAFWCNPISGHNTLYWYLQNLGQGPELLIRYENEEAVDDSQLPKDRFSAERLKGVDSTLKIQPAELGDSAVYLCASSLGGSQSTDTQYFGPGTRLTVL.

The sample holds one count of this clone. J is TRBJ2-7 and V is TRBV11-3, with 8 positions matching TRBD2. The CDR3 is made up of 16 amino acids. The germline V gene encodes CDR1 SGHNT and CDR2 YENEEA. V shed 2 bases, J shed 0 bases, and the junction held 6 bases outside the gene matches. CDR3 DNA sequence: TGTGCCAGCAGCTTAAGGGCGGGAGGCCACTCCTACGAGCAGTACTTC. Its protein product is CASSLRAGGHSYEQYF.

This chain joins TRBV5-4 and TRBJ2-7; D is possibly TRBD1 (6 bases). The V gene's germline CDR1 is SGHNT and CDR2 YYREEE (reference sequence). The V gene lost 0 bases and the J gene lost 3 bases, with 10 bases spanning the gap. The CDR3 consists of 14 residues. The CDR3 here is CASSLGTGYYEQYF. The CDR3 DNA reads TGTGCCAGCAGCTTGGGAACAGGGTACTACGAGCAGTACTTC.

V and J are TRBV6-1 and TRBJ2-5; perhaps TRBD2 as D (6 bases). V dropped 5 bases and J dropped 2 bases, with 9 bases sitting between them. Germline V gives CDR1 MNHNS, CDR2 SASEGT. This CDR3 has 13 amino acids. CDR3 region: CASSRDLQETQYF. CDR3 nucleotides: TGTGCCAGCAGTCGGGACTTACAAGAGACCCAGTACTTC.

The CDR3 sequence: CASSLNGAHEQYV. For the CDR3, the DNA is TGTGCCAGCAGCTTAAATGGGGCCCACGAGCAGTACGTC. The V gene is TRBV7-2, the J gene TRBJ2-7, with a tentative D call TRBD1 (5 bases). The CDR3 consists of 13 residues. V was pared by 2 bases and J by 5 bases, with 10 bases between. CDR1 is SGHTA and CDR2 is FQGNSA in the germline V gene.

The CDR3 DNA reads as TGTGCCAGCCTGGCATATCGGAACACCGGGGAGCTGTTTTTT. Translated: CASLAYRNTGELFF. The gene calls are TRBV6-5 and TRBJ2-2, with D hard to call. Germline loops: CDR1 MNHEY, CDR2 SVGAGI. The V gene lost 8 bases and the J gene lost 1 base, with 11 bases spanning the gap. This CDR3 region has 14 residues.

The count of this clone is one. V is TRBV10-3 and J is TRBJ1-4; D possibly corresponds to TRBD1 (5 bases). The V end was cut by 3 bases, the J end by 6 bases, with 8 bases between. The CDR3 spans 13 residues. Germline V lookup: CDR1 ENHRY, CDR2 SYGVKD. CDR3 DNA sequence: TGTGCCATCAGTGAAGGCAGGGATGAAAAACTGTTTTTT. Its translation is CAISEGRDEKLFF.

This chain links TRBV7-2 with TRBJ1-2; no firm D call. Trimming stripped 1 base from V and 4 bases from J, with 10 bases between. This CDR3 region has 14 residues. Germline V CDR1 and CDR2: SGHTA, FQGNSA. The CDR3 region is CASSLDIGVYGYTF. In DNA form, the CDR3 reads TGTGCCAGCAGCTTAGATATCGGGGTCTATGGCTACACCTTC.

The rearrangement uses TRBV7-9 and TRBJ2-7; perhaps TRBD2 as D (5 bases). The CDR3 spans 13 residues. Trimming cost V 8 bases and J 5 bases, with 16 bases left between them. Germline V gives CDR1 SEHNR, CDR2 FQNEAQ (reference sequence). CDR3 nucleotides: TGTGCCAGCGAACCCCATGGACTTAACGAGCAGTACGTC. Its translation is CASEPHGLNEQYV.

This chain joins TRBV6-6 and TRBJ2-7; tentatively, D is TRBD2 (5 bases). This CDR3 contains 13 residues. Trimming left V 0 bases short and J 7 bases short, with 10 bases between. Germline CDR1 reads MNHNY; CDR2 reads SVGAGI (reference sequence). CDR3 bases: TGTGCCAGCAGTTACTCTTTGTCGGGGGAGCAGTACGTC. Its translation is CASSYSLSGEQYV.